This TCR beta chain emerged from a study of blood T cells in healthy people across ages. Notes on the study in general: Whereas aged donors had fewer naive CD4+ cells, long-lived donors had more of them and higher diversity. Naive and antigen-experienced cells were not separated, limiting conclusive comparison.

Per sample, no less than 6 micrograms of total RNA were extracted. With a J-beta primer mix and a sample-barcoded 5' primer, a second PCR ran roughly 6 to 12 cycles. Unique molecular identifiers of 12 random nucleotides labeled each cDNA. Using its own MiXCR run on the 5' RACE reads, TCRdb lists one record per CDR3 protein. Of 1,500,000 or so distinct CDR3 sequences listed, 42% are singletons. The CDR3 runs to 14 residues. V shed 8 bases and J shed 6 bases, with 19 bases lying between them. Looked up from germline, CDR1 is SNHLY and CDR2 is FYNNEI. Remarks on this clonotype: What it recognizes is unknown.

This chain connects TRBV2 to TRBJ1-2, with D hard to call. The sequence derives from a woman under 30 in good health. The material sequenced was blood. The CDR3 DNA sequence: TGTGCCAGCCCCCGAGGGTTATCCGGGGATGGCTACACCTTC. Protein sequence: CASPRGLSGDGYTF.